This entry is about one T cell receptor (beta chain). Its antigen is still unknown. This entry belongs to a study of blood T cells in healthy people across ages. Points from the study as a whole: Diversity of TCR beta per million T cells declined in a roughly linear way with age. One million T cells yielded diversity estimates that were considered underestimates. TCR beta diversity tracked closely with naive T cell percentage.

The authors ran a second PCR of 7 to 11 cycles using a sample-barcoded 5' primer and a J-beta primer mix. TCRdb fed the 5' RACE reads into MiXCR, producing one record per CDR3 protein. This table has 910,000 or so distinct CDR3 sequences, 51% appearing once. The CDR3 contains 16 residues. Trimming removed 1 base from V and 8 bases from J, with 15 bases in between. From germline, CDR1 is MGHRA and CDR2 YSYEKL. This clonotype was sampled from a woman aged 60-75 years in good health. The rearrangement joins TRBV4-1 to TRBJ1-6, with D perhaps matching TRBD1 (5 bases). Sequences were obtained from blood. Written as DNA, the CDR3 is TGCGCCAGCAGCCAAGTTCTAGGGTTGGGGGATTCACCCCTCCACTTT. Its translation: CASSQVLGLGDSPLHF.